This T cell receptor beta chain came from a study of blood T cell repertoires in COVID-19. Study-wide background: Sites across the United States, Italy and Spain contributed samples from acute and convalescent COVID-19.

In germline, CDR1 is SGHNT, CDR2 YENEEA. V gave up 5 bases and J gave up 5 bases; unmatched junction bases: 0. The CDR3 runs to 12 residues. Authors' methods: Reference gene primers were amplified, and this amplification served to estimate nucleated cell counts. Data came from immunoSEQ multiplex PCR; TCRdb stores just in-frame clones and leaves some out. The D gene and trimming were derived from the DNA, and the V and J assignments and clone size from that table. Found here are about 250,000 clones, around 80% of them singletons; the top ten hold approximately 8.6%. This chain connects TRBV11-3 to TRBJ1-5; 7 bases are shared with TRBD1. Input material: peripheral blood. The sequence was obtained from a man aged 40-50 years with active or convalescent COVID-19. CDR3: CASSQGDQPQHF. The DNA for the CDR3 is TGTGCCAGCAGCCAGGGGGATCAGCCCCAGCATTTT.